These T cell receptor beta chains were read from a single sample in a study of shared clonotypes between healthy human individuals. Using immunoSEQ multiplex PCR, the repertoire was profiled, and TCRdb retains in-frame clones only, with some absent. This table holds about 800,000 clones, approximately 97% found once. Sequencing was performed on naive CD8+ T cells sorted from blood. The receptors were gathered from a man between 25 and 39 years old in good health. The CDR3 runs from the conserved cysteine through the conserved F or W. The size of a clone is reported for some rows only, either as once, few or many, or as a class for expanded clones.

clone_size	v_call	j_call	cdr3_aa
once	TRBV28	TRBJ2-3	CASSPGVYTQYF
few	TRBV29-1	TRBJ1-1	CSVEGQSNTEAFF
NA	TRBV7-9	TRBJ2-1	CASSLADYNEQFF
NA	TRBV15	TRBJ2-3	CATSPASTDTQYF
NA	TRBV5-8	TRBJ2-6	CASSLKLEREGFGANVLTF
NA	TRBV7-9	TRBJ2-1	CASSEGQGLNNEQFF
NA	TRBV4-1	TRBJ2-4	CASSPNNPKNIQYF
NA	TRBV4-1	TRBJ2-1	CASSQDSLAGGSEQFF
NA	TRBV25-1	TRBJ2-7	CASSDWTMAYEQYF
NA	TRBV5-1	TRBJ2-3	CASSLEAGDADTQYF
once	TRBV7-9	TRBJ1-5	CASSHAGPQHF
NA	TRBV4-1	TRBJ2-7	CASSLGDGDEQYF
NA	TRBV13	TRBJ2-7	CASSSPYEQYF
NA	TRBV10-3	TRBJ2-7	CAISEGTGGDEQYF
once	TRBV7-6	TRBJ2-3	CASSLGEGGAQYF
NA	TRBV11-3	TRBJ2-1	CASSPTQTGSSNEQFF
NA	TRBV7-9	TRBJ2-7	CASSLAGAGLYHYEQYF
NA	TRBV10-3	TRBJ2-3	CAISVAGGGTDTQYF
NA	TRBV27	TRBJ1-1	CASSLVANTEAFF
NA	TRBV28	TRBJ2-7	CASSPGSYEQYF
NA	TRBV27	TRBJ1-1	CASINTGSEAFF
once	TRBV9	TRBJ2-2	CASSFSGLGDTGELFF
NA	TRBV27	TRBJ2-7	CASSYALSSYEQYF
NA	TRBV29-1	TRBJ2-5	CSLGHQETQYF
once	TRBV14	TRBJ2-7	CASSQEHSSYEQYF
NA	TRBV7-9	TRBJ2-1	CASSFVGTGGTNEQFF
NA	TRBV7-6	TRBJ2-1	CASSPGQGTYNEQFF
NA	TRBV7-9	TRBJ2-7	CASSLSLREQYF
once	TRBV25-1	TRBJ2-3	CASSVGPGATTDTQYF
NA	TRBV7-8	TRBJ2-7	CASSKSHRDGYEQYF
NA	TRBV6-5	TRBJ2-7	CASRGASSREQYF
NA	TRBV28	TRBJ1-2	CASSPTAGGFERGYTF
NA	TRBV11-2	TRBJ2-3	CASSFILGTGGYTDTQYF
NA	TRBV7-8	TRBJ2-2	CASSTTPGTATGELFF